The 10 T cell receptor delta chains in this list originate from one sample, sequenced in a study of gamma-delta chains in newborns, infants, children. TCRdb re-called the reads with CATT. The sample contains more than 9,000 delta-chain clones, approximately 9% of which appear only once. Specimen: blood. The receptors were gathered from a child who was a newborn, infant or young child, either healthy, febrile or measles-vaccinated (not recorded which).

With respect to this clone: Other DNA sequences within the sample encode an identical CDR3. This chain connects TRDV2 to TRDJ1, with D maybe TRDD3 (6 bases). This CDR3 spans 17 amino acids. Per the germline V gene, CDR1 is GEAIGNYY and CDR2 is EKD. V lost 0 bases to trimming and J lost 7 bases, with 23 bases between them. The CDR3 coding sequence is TGTGCCTGTGACACCGTGGGTTCTCTTCTGGGGTCTACTAAACTCATCTTT. This sequence encodes CACDTVGSLLGSTKLIF.

A few counts support this clone. The chain joins TRDV2 to TRDJ3, with 7 bases matching TRDD3. CDR1 GEAIGNYY and CDR2 EKD come from the germline V gene. V shed 0 bases and J 0 bases; nucleotides not matched to a gene: 13. The CDR3 is made up of 21 amino acids. CDR3: CACDTVGDPSISSWDTRQMFF. DNA for the CDR3: TGTGCCTGTGACACCGTGGGGGACCCATCCATAAGCTCCTGGGACACCCGACAGATGTTTTTC.

Relative to its sample, this clone is medium-sized. This chain links TRDV2 with TRDJ1, with D uncertain. The germline gives CDR1 GEAIGNYY, CDR2 EKD. The CDR3 spans 18 residues. V was trimmed by 4 bases and J by 2 bases, leaving 25 bases between them. The CDR3 nucleotides are TGTGCCTGTGATCCGGTGGGTCACGGGCCGCCAGAAACCGATAAACTCATCTTT. As protein: CACDPVGHGPPETDKLIF.

The chain combines TRDV2 with TRDJ1, with 12 bases that match TRDD3. CDR3 size: 18 residues. J was trimmed by 0 bases and V by 0 bases; bases with no gene match: 7. The V gene's germline CDR1 is GEAIGNYY and CDR2 EKD. In nucleotides, the CDR3 is TGTGCCTGTGACACCCTACTGGGGGATACCCCGTACACCGATAAACTCATCTTT. Translating gives CACDTLLGDTPYTDKLIF.

In this sample, this clone turned up a few times. The chain joins TRDV2 to TRDJ3; 11 nucleotides line up with TRDD3. V lost 3 bases, J lost 0 bases, and 15 bases stayed unmatched. Looked up from germline, CDR1 is GEAIGNYY and CDR2 is EKD. The CDR3 is made up of 22 amino acids. The CDR3 loop is CACDVLNSLGDKGSWDTRQMFF. DNA of the CDR3: TGTGCCTGTGACGTCCTAAACTCACTGGGGGATAAGGGCTCCTGGGACACCCGACAGATGTTTTTC.

This clone was counted between two and nine times. V is TRDV2 and J is TRDJ3; TRDD3 matches 9 bases. The ends lost 0 bases at V and 0 bases at J; junction bases unmatched: 5. Germline-derived CDR1 and CDR2 are GEAIGNYY and EKD. The CDR3 totals 19 residues. The CDR3 loop reads CACDTVNGGYSWDTRQMFF. For the CDR3, the DNA is TGTGCCTGTGACACCGTAAATGGGGGATACTCCTGGGACACCCGACAGATGTTTTTC.

There are a few counts of this clone. The CDR3 reads CALGPLAPRDTMARPLIF. CDR3 nucleotide sequence: TGTGCTCTTGGGCCGTTAGCACCGAGGGATACTATGGCCAGACCCCTGATCTTT. V and J are TRDV1 and TRDJ4, with 7 bases lining up with TRDD3. The CDR3 is 18 amino acids. Trimming cost V 5 bases and J 0 bases; bases outside gene matches: 18. In germline, CDR1 is TSWWSYY, CDR2 QGS.

This clone ranks as medium-sized (0.01 to 0.1%). The rearrangement uses TRDV2 and TRDJ1; TRDD3 aligns across 9 bases. CDR3 length: 17 residues. Losses at the gene ends were 1 base for V and 0 bases for J; bases not matched to a gene: 8. From germline, CDR1 is GEAIGNYY and CDR2 EKD. DNA for the CDR3: TGTGCCTGTGACACGCTTACTGGGGGAGCTTACACCGATAAACTCATCTTT. Translation: CACDTLTGGAYTDKLIF.

The table lists this clone with a few counts. As DNA, the CDR3 is TGTGCCTGTGACCCAGGAGAGTCCTACCCGTTACCAACCGTCAAACTCATCTTT. Its translation is CACDPGESYPLPTVKLIF. The rearrangement links TRDV2 to TRDJ1; TRDD2 might be the D (6 bases). The CDR3 has 18 residues. CDR1 GEAIGNYY and CDR2 EKD come from the germline V gene. V gave up 3 bases and J gave up 8 bases, with 30 bases separating them.

In its sample, this clone was seen a few times. The chain carries TRDV1 and TRDJ1; maybe TRDD3 (5 bases). V was shortened by 0 bases and J by 1 base, with 12 bases between the two germline ends. The germline gives CDR1 TSWWSYY, CDR2 QGS. The CDR3 length is 16 residues. The CDR3 bases are TGTGCTCTTGGGGAACTTCATGGGGACGCCACCGATAAACTCATCTTT. It specifies CALGELHGDATDKLIF.